The 20 T cell receptor beta chains below all came from one sample that was sequenced in a study of spatial heterogeneity in lung cancer. Regarding time point: sample taken at primary tumor resection. TCRs were sequenced from unsorted whole RNA of tumor, nontumor lung or PBMC. TCRdb independently ran MiXCR on the 5' RACE reads; one entry per CDR3 protein. In the table there are some 15,000 distinct CDR3 sequences, 10% to 12% of which are singletons. Sequencing used PBMCs, obtained at surgery. Receptor source: a female donor with early-stage non-small cell lung cancer.

This clonotype came up many times. The chain has TRBV7-2 and TRBJ2-3, with 9 bases lining up with TRBD1. CDR3 size: 14 residues. V lost 9 bases to trimming and J lost 4 bases; unmatched junction nucleotides: 8. Germline CDR1 reads SGHTA; CDR2 reads FQGNSA. The chain's CDR3 is CASADRGLSDTQYF. The CDR3 bases are TGTGCCAGTGCGGACAGGGGATTATCAGATACGCAGTATTTT.

This clonotype has more than one count but fewer than ten. This chain links TRBV7-4 with TRBJ2-2, with D hard to call. The CDR3 sequence is 13 residues long. Germline-derived CDR1 and CDR2 are SGHVT and SQSDAQ. Trimming left V 2 bases short and J 6 bases short, with 7 bases between. Here the CDR3 reads CASSLRPSGELFF. The CDR3 DNA sequence: TGTGCCAGCAGCTTACGGCCCTCCGGGGAGCTGTTTTTT.

This clonotype was seen repeatedly, ten times or more. This rearrangement joins TRBV3-1 to TRBJ2-3; the D gene is possibly TRBD1 (5 bases). Germline CDR1 reads LGHDT; CDR2 reads YNNKEL (reference sequence). The CDR3 spans 15 residues. Trimming removed 1 base at V and 1 base at J, with 9 bases between. This CDR3 is CASSQVQGRTDTQYF. For the CDR3, the DNA is TGTGCCAGCAGCCAAGTTCAGGGTCGCACAGATACGCAGTATTTT.

As to this clonotype: Just one base apart from a much larger clone, this may be a read error. The chain uses TRBV6-5 and TRBJ2-2; no clear D. Trimming took off 5 bases at V and 1 base at J, with 2 bases between the two ends. CDR3 length equals 12 residues. Germline V gene lookup returns CDR1 MNHEY and CDR2 SVGAGI. CDR3 DNA: TGTGCCAGCAGTGAGAACACCGGGGAGCTGTTTTTT. Translating gives CASSENTGELFF.

For the CDR3, the DNA is TGTGCCAGCAGCCCCGGACAGGGGTTTTACTATGGCTACACCTTC. Its protein product is CASSPGQGFYYGYTF. J is TRBJ1-2 and V is TRBV5-5, with 9 bases aligning to TRBD1. Losses at the gene ends were 4 bases for V and 3 bases for J; bases not matched to a gene: 7. Germline loops: CDR1 SGHKS, CDR2 YYEKEE (reference sequence). This CDR3 is built from 15 residues. Combining the CDR3 with reference TRBV5-5 and TRBJ1-2 gives the whole variable domain DAGVTQSPTHLIKTRGQQVTLRCSPISGHKSVSWYQQVLGQGPQFIFQYYEKEERGRGNFPDRFSARQFPNYSSELNVNALLLGDSALYLCASSPGQGFYYGYTFGSGTRLTVV.

The rearrangement links TRBV6-6 to TRBJ1-4; D gene ambiguous. Looked up from germline, CDR1 is MNHNY and CDR2 is SVGAGI (reference sequence). Trimming took 0 bases from V and 8 from J, leaving 13 bases between them. CDR3 size: 15 residues. The CDR3, as DNA: TGTGCCAGCAGTTACTCGTTTCAGAGCCCCGAAAAACTGTTTTTT. Amino acid sequence: CASSYSFQSPEKLFF.

This clonotype occurred many times. J is TRBJ2-4 and V is TRBV20-1, with D tentatively TRBD1 or TRBD2 (5 bases each). The CDR3 is made up of 15 amino acids. V was pared by 0 bases and J by 1 base, with 10 bases between. The germline V gene has CDR1 DFQATT and CDR2 SNEGSKA (reference sequence). The CDR3 protein is CSARDMGVAKNIQYF. CDR3 bases: TGCAGTGCTAGAGATATGGGGGTGGCCAAAAACATTCAGTACTTC.

In its sample, this clonotype was seen many times. The junction does not match germline at one end; this may be a read error. The gene calls are TRBV5-1 and TRBJ2-3; D may be TRBD1 (6 bases). Germline CDR1 reads SGHRS; CDR2 reads YFSETQ. The CDR3 is 14 amino acids. CDR3 residues: CASSLGQVTDTRYF. CDR3 coding DNA: TGCGCCAGCAGCTTGGGACAGGTCACAGATACGCGGTATTTT. Combining the CDR3 with reference TRBV5-1 and TRBJ2-3 gives the whole variable domain KAGVTQTPRYLIKTRGQQVTLSCSPISGHRSVSWYQQTPGQGLQFLFEYFSETQRNKGNFPGRFSGRQFSNSRSEMNVSTLELGDSALYLCASSLGQVTDTRYFGPGTRLTVL.

V is TRBV20-1 and J is TRBJ2-3; 9 nucleotides line up with TRBD2. This CDR3 is 12 amino acids long. V lost 6 bases to trimming and J lost 4 bases; unmatched junction nucleotides: 2. The V gene's germline CDR1 is DFQATT and CDR2 SNEGSKA (reference sequence). The CDR3, as DNA: TGCAGTGCCTTAGCGGGAGCAGATACGCAGTATTTT. It specifies CSALAGADTQYF.

This clonotype was picked up a small number of times. J is TRBJ2-5 and V is TRBV20-1, with 16 bases matching TRBD2. Germline V lookup: CDR1 DFQATT, CDR2 SNEGSKA (reference sequence). J gave up 5 bases and V 5 bases, and 11 bases lay outside the gene matches. The CDR3 totals 17 residues. The chain's CDR3 is CSASEGTSGGAEETQYF. For the CDR3, the DNA is TGCAGTGCTTCTGAGGGGACTAGCGGGGGGGCCGAGGAGACCCAGTACTTC.

This clonotype was detected once. The chain recombines TRBV3-1 with TRBJ2-7, with 8 bases that match TRBD1. CDR3 length: 13 amino acids. V was pared by 6 bases and J by 7 bases, with 8 bases of the junction left unmatched. Germline CDR1 is LGHDT and CDR2 is YNNKEL (reference sequence). CDR3 coding DNA: TGTGCCAGCAGTTCCCAGGGGGCGCGGGAGCAGTACTTC. Translating gives CASSSQGAREQYF.

Only a few counts were recorded for this clonotype. V gene TRBV24-1 combines with J gene TRBJ1-5; 8 bases are shared with TRBD1. This CDR3 has 15 residues. Trimming at V came to 4 bases and at J to 2 bases, leaving 3 bases not matched to a gene. Germline CDR1 KGHDR, CDR2 SFDVKD. CDR3 loop: CATSEGQGGNQPQHF. The DNA of the CDR3 is TGTGCCACCAGTGAAGGACAGGGCGGCAATCAGCCCCAGCATTTT.

This clonotype was recorded at least ten times. The chain carries TRBV23-1 and TRBJ2-3; 9 bases are a match to TRBD2. TRBV23-1 is filed as an ORF, its function uncertain. This CDR3 comprises 18 residues. J gave up 8 bases and V 6 bases, and 21 bases lay outside the gene matches. The CDR3 protein is CASSPPGSGGSLSVTQYF. The CDR3, as DNA: TGCGCCAGCAGCCCCCCGGGGAGCGGGGGGTCCCTCTCTGTTACGCAGTATTTT.

This clonotype was recorded at least ten times. The gene calls are TRBV15 and TRBJ1-1; D unresolved. V dropped 11 bases and J dropped 5 bases, with 18 bases sitting between them. CDR1 and CDR2 (germline): LNHNV, YYDKDF (reference sequence). The CDR3 totals 13 residues. The CDR3 DNA follows: TGTGCCTCAGGAGGAACACGGAGGACTGAAGCTTTCTTT. This encodes CASGGTRRTEAFF.

This clonotype was seen at least ten times. The chain carries TRBV5-1 and TRBJ2-2, with 10 bases fitting TRBD1. CDR3 length: 14 residues. The V gene's germline CDR1 is SGHRS and CDR2 YFSETQ. Unmatched junction bases numbered 2, after V lost 4 bases and J lost 5 bases. CDR3: CASSDRGQTGELFF. CDR3 DNA sequence: TGCGCCAGCAGCGACAGGGGGCAAACCGGGGAGCTGTTTTTT.

This clonotype was seen ten or more times. In DNA form, the CDR3 reads TGTGCCAGCAGCTGGGACCGGAGAAAGGGCTACACCTTC. Translating gives CASSWDRRKGYTF. The chain links TRBV12-3 or TRBV12-4 to TRBJ1-2; D may be TRBD1 (5 bases). With 6 bases removed from V and 8 bases from J, the gap between germline ends came to 16 bases. This CDR3 contains 13 residues.

There are many counts of this clonotype. The chain carries TRBV7-8 and TRBJ1-5; the match to TRBD1 covers 7 bases. The length of the CDR3 is 13 residues. Germline lookup yields CDR1 SGHVS and CDR2 FQNEAQ. V shed 3 bases and J 4 bases; nucleotides not matched to a gene: 0. CDR3 coding DNA: TGTGCCAGCAGCTTGGACAGGAATCAGCCCCAGCATTTT. It translates to CASSLDRNQPQHF. The whole variable domain, filled in from reference TRBV7-8 and TRBJ1-5, reads GAGVSQSPRYKVAKRGQDVALRCDPISGHVSLFWYQQALGQGPEFLTYFQNEAQLDKSGLPSDRFFAERPEGSVSTLKIQRTQQEDSAVYLCASSLDRNQPQHFGDGTRLSIL.

This chain connects TRBV9 to TRBJ2-1; 11 positions match TRBD2. Germline V gene data show CDR1 as SGDLS and CDR2 as YYNGEE. The CDR3 covers 16 residues. V dropped 3 bases and J dropped 4; count of bases not matched to a gene: 6. The chain's CDR3 is CASSATSGGLYNEQFF. The CDR3 DNA follows: TGTGCCAGCAGCGCAACTAGCGGGGGCCTTTACAATGAGCAGTTCTTC.

This clonotype was counted ten times or more. The CDR3 nucleotides read TGTGCCAGCAGTTCAACCAGGGGCTCCTATAATTCACCCCTCCACTTT. Its protein product is CASSSTRGSYNSPLHF. This sequence joins TRBV12-3 or TRBV12-4 and TRBJ1-6; possibly TRBD1 for D (6 bases). V was cut by 4 bases and J by 0 bases, with 10 bases left in between. CDR3 length: 16 residues.

Worth noting for this clonotype: A much larger clone is a single base away; this may be a read error. CDR3 sequence: CACSIDGLVPRQYF. CDR3 nucleotides: TGTGCCTGTAGTATCGACGGACTAGTCCCCCGGCAGTACTTC. The V call is TRBV19, the J call TRBJ2-7; 7 bases are shared with TRBD2. The length of the CDR3 is 14 residues. The germline CDR1 and CDR2 sequences are LNHDA and SQIVND (reference sequence). Looking up the rest from reference TRBV19 and TRBJ2-7 gives the full variable domain: DGGITQSPKYLFRKEGQNVTLSCEQNLNHDAMYWYRQDPGQGLRLIYYSQIVNDFQKGDIAEGYSVSREKKESFPLTVTSAQKNPTAFYLCACSIDGLVPRQYFGPGTRLTVT.